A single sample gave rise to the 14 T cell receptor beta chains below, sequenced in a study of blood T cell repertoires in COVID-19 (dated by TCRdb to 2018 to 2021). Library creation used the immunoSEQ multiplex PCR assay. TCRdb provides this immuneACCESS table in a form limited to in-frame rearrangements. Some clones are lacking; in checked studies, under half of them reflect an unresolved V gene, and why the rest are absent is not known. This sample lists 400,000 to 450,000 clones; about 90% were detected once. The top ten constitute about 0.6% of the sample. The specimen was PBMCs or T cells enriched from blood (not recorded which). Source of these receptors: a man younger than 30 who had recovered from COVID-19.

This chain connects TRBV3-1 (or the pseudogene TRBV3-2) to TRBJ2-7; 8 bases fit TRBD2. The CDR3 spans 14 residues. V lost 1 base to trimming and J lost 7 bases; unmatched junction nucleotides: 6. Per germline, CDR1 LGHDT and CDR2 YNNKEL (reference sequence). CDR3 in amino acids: CASSQVTSGAEQYF. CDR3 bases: TGTGCCAGCAGCCAAGTTACTAGCGGTGCTGAGCAGTACTTC.

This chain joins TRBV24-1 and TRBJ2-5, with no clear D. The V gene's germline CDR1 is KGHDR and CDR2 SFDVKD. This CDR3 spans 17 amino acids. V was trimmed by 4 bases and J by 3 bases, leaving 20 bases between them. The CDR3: CATSETPSWAAKETQYF. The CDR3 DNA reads TGTGCCACCAGTGAAACCCCAAGTTGGGCAGCTAAAGAGACCCAGTACTTC.

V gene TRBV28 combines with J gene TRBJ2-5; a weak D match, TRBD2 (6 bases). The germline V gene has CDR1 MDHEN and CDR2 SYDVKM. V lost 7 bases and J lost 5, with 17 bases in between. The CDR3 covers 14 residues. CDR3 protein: CASNLPLAGETQYF. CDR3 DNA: TGTGCCAGCAACTTACCCTTGGCGGGGGAGACCCAGTACTTC.

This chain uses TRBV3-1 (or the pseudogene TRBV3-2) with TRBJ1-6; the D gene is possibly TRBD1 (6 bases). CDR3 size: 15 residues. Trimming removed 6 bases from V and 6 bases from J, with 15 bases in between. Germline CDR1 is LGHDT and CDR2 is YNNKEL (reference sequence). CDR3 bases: TGTGCCAGCAGACGTCAGCCGGACAGTAATTCACCCCTCCACTTT. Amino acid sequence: CASRRQPDSNSPLHF.

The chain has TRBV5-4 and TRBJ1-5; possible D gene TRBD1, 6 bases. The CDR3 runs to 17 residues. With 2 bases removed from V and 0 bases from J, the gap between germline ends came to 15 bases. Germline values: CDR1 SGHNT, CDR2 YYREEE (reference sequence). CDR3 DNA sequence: TGTGCCAGCAGCTTCCGGACAGCCAGATATAGCAATCAGCCCCAGCATTTT. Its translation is CASSFRTARYSNQPQHF.

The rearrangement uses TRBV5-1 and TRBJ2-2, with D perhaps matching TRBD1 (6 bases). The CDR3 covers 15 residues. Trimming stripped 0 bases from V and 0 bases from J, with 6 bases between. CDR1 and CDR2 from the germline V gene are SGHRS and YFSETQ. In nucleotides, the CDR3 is TGCGCCAGCAGCTTGGAGGGGGCGAACACCGGGGAGCTGTTTTTT. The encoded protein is CASSLEGANTGELFF.

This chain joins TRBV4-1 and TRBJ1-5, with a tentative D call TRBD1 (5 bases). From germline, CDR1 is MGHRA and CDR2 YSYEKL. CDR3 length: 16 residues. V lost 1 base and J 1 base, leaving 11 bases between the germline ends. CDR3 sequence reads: CASSQVGGVSNQPQHF. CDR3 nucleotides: TGCGCCAGCAGCCAAGTGGGGGGAGTAAGCAATCAGCCCCAGCATTTT.

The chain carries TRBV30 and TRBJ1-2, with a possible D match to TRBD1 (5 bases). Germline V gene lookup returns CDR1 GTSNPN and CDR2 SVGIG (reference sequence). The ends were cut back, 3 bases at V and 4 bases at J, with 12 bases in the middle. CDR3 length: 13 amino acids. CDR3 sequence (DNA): TGTGCCTGGAGGAAATTGGGACTCTATGGCTACACCTTC. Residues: CAWRKLGLYGYTF.

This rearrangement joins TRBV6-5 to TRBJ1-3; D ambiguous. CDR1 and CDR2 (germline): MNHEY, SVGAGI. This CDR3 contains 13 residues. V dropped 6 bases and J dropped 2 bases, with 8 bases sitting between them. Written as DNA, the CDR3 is TGTGCCAGCAGGGGCAGTACTGGAAACACCATATATTTT. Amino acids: CASRGSTGNTIYF.

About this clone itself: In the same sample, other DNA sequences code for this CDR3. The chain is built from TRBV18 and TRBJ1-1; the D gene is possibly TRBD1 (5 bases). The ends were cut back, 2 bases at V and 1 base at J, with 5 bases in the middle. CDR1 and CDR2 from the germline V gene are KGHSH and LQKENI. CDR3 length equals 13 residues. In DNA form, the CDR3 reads TGTGCCAGCTCACCAACAGGGAACACTGAAGCTTTCTTT. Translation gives CASSPTGNTEAFF.

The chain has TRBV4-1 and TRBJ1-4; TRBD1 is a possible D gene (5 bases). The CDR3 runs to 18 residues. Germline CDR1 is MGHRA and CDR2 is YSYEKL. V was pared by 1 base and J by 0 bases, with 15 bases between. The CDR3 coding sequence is TGCGCCAGCAGCCAAGTTCGGTCTCCGGGGGCAACTAATGAAAAACTGTTTTTT. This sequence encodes CASSQVRSPGATNEKLFF.

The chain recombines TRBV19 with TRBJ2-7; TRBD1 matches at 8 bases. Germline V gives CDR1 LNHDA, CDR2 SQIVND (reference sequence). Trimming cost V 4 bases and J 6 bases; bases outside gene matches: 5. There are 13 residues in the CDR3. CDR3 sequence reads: CASSKTTGVEQYF. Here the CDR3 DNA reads TGTGCCAGTAGTAAGACGACAGGGGTCGAGCAGTACTTC.

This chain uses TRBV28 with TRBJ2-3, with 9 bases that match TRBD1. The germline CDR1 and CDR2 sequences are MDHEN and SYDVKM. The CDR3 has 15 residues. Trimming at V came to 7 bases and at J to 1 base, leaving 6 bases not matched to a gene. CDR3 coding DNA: TGTGCCAGCACCGGGGGACAGGGCCGCACAGATACGCAGTATTTT. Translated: CASTGGQGRTDTQYF.

CDR3 protein: CATSRDSIIYTF. The CDR3 nucleotides read TGTGCCACCAGCAGAGATTCTATAATTTACACCTTC. The chain links TRBV15 to TRBJ1-2, with D unclear. Trimming took off 0 bases at V and 11 bases at J, with 10 bases between the two ends. Germline values: CDR1 LNHNV, CDR2 YYDKDF (reference sequence). The length of the CDR3 is 12 residues. Combining the CDR3 with reference TRBV15 and TRBJ1-2 gives the whole variable domain DAMVIQNPRYQVTQFGKPVTLSCSQTLNHNVMYWYQQKSSQAPKLLFHYYDKDFNNEADTPDNFQSRRPNTSFCFLDIRSPGLGDTAMYLCATSRDSIIYTFGSGTRLTVV.